Listed below are T cell receptor beta chains from one sample, sequenced in a study of OX40 agonist ivuxolimab in advanced cancers. Only in-frame clones appear in the TCRdb table, and some are missing; sequencing was by immunoSEQ multiplex PCR. The data show 40,000 to 45,000 clones, 75% to 90% seen once. The sample was CD4+ or CD8+ T cells sorted from blood, taken in a trial of the OX40 agonist ivuxolimab. These TCRs come from an adult with an advanced solid tumor such as melanoma, head and neck, liver or kidney cancer. Each CDR3 is given with its conserved first and last residue. The order of the fields is D gene, J gene, clone size, V gene, CDR3 protein, CDR3 DNA. D genes are given only for firm matches. Where a row states a size, it is once, few, many or the class of an expanded clone; other rows omit it.

d_call: .
j_call: TRBJ2-7
clone_size: .
v_call: TRBV7-2
cdr3_aa: CASSLPPFEEQYF
cdr3_nt: TGTGCCAGCAGCTTGCCTCCTTTTGAGGAGCAGTACTTC

d_call: TRBD1
j_call: TRBJ1-5
clone_size: .
v_call: TRBV18
cdr3_aa: CASSPDRGAQPQHF
cdr3_nt: TGTGCCAGCTCCCCAGACAGGGGCGCTCAGCCCCAGCATTTT

d_call: .
j_call: TRBJ2-7
clone_size: .
v_call: TRBV18
cdr3_aa: CASSPAVGEQYF
cdr3_nt: TGTGCCAGCTCGCCCGCAGTAGGCGAGCAGTACTTC

d_call: .
j_call: TRBJ1-3
clone_size: .
v_call: TRBV27
cdr3_aa: CASSADLGNTIYF
cdr3_nt: TGTGCCAGCAGTGCGGATCTTGGAAACACCATATATTTT

d_call: .
j_call: TRBJ2-5
clone_size: .
v_call: TRBV2
cdr3_aa: CASSEVQGSQYF
cdr3_nt: TGTGCCAGCAGTGAAGTGCAGGGCTCCCAGTACTTC

d_call: .
j_call: TRBJ2-3
clone_size: once
v_call: TRBV13
cdr3_aa: CASSLRRLADTDTQYF
cdr3_nt: TGTGCCAGCAGCTTAAGGAGGCTCGCCGACACAGATACGCAGTATTTT

d_call: .
j_call: TRBJ1-1
clone_size: .
v_call: TRBV30
cdr3_aa: CAWSGRLRMNTEAFF
cdr3_nt: TGTGCCTGGAGTGGGAGACTTCGGATGAACACTGAAGCTTTCTTT

d_call: TRBD1
j_call: TRBJ1-1
clone_size: .
v_call: TRBV4-1
cdr3_aa: CASSHLTGEREAFF
cdr3_nt: TGCGCCAGCAGCCACCTGACAGGGGAAAGGGAAGCTTTCTTT

d_call: .
j_call: TRBJ1-2
clone_size: .
v_call: TRBV29-1
cdr3_aa: CSVFNSDYGYTF
cdr3_nt: TGCAGCGTTTTCAATTCGGACTATGGCTACACCTTC

d_call: TRBD2
j_call: TRBJ2-1
clone_size: .
v_call: TRBV19
cdr3_aa: CASRPGGNSYNEQFF
cdr3_nt: TGTGCCAGTAGGCCCGGGGGGAACTCCTACAATGAGCAGTTCTTC

d_call: .
j_call: TRBJ2-2
clone_size: .
v_call: TRBV5-5
cdr3_aa: CASSLSLRTGELFF
cdr3_nt: TGTGCCAGCAGCTTGTCATTGCGCACCGGGGAGCTGTTTTTT

d_call: .
j_call: TRBJ1-4
clone_size: once
v_call: TRBV6-5
cdr3_aa: CASRTGTRKLFF
cdr3_nt: TGTGCCAGCAGGACCGGGACACGAAAACTGTTTTTT

d_call: .
j_call: TRBJ1-3
clone_size: .
v_call: TRBV7-2
cdr3_aa: CASSSSTQYSGNTIYF
cdr3_nt: TGTGCCAGCAGCTCTAGCACGCAGTACTCTGGAAACACCATATATTTT

d_call: .
j_call: TRBJ2-2
clone_size: .
v_call: TRBV30
cdr3_aa: CAWISGELFF
cdr3_nt: TGTGCCTGGATCTCCGGGGAGCTGTTTTTT

d_call: TRBD2
j_call: TRBJ2-1
clone_size: .
v_call: TRBV7-9
cdr3_aa: CASSLGLAGNNEQFF
cdr3_nt: TGTGCCAGCAGCTTGGGACTAGCGGGTAACAATGAGCAGTTCTTC

d_call: TRBD1
j_call: TRBJ2-1
clone_size: .
v_call: TRBV6-5
cdr3_aa: CASSRVGGQGNEQFF
cdr3_nt: TGTGCCAGCAGTCGGGTCGGGGGACAGGGCAATGAGCAGTTCTTC

d_call: .
j_call: TRBJ2-3
clone_size: .
v_call: TRBV7-9
cdr3_aa: CASSTGTLSTDTQYF
cdr3_nt: TGTGCCAGCAGCACCGGGACGTTGAGCACAGATACGCAGTATTTT

d_call: .
j_call: TRBJ1-2
clone_size: .
v_call: TRBV9
cdr3_aa: CASSVVQDYGYTF
cdr3_nt: TGTGCCAGCAGCGTAGTACAGGACTATGGCTACACCTTC

d_call: .
j_call: TRBJ2-1
clone_size: .
v_call: TRBV10-1
cdr3_aa: CASSGTGLANNEQFF
cdr3_nt: TGCGCCAGCAGTGGTACGGGACTGGCTAACAATGAGCAGTTCTTC

d_call: TRBD1
j_call: TRBJ2-7
clone_size: .
v_call: TRBV5-1
cdr3_aa: CASSGTGWNEQYF
cdr3_nt: TGCGCCAGCAGCGGGACAGGGTGGAACGAGCAGTACTTC

d_call: TRBD2
j_call: TRBJ2-1
clone_size: .
v_call: TRBV7-3
cdr3_aa: CASSLAGGHEQFF
cdr3_nt: TGTGCCAGCAGCTTAGCGGGAGGGCATGAGCAGTTCTTC

d_call: .
j_call: TRBJ2-6
clone_size: .
v_call: TRBV11-2
cdr3_aa: CASSQQGGASWANVLTF
cdr3_nt: TGTGCCAGCAGCCAACAGGGGGGGGCCTCGTGGGCCAACGTCCTGACTTTC

d_call: .
j_call: TRBJ1-5
clone_size: .
v_call: TRBV28
cdr3_aa: CASSTYPSSQPQHF
cdr3_nt: TGTGCCAGCAGTACGTACCCAAGTAGTCAGCCCCAGCATTTT

d_call: .
j_call: TRBJ1-1
clone_size: .
v_call: TRBV5-1
cdr3_aa: CASSLAGAGRGLF
cdr3_nt: TGCGCCAGCAGCTTGGCGGGGGCTGGGCGAGGCTTATTT

d_call: TRBD2
j_call: TRBJ2-1
clone_size: .
v_call: TRBV4-3
cdr3_aa: CASSQRTSASYNEQFF
cdr3_nt: TGCGCCAGCAGCCAAAGGACTAGCGCCTCCTACAATGAGCAGTTCTTC

d_call: .
j_call: TRBJ1-3
clone_size: .
v_call: TRBV19
cdr3_aa: CASTWTEDDTIYF
cdr3_nt: TGTGCCAGTACCTGGACAGAGGACGACACCATATATTTT

d_call: TRBD2
j_call: TRBJ2-5
clone_size: .
v_call: TRBV5-4
cdr3_aa: CASSSGGAGARETQYF
cdr3_nt: TGTGCCAGCAGCTCGGGGGGGGCAGGGGCCAGGGAGACCCAGTACTTC

d_call: .
j_call: TRBJ2-1
clone_size: once
v_call: TRBV18
cdr3_aa: CASSVTQGNEQFF
cdr3_nt: TGTGCCAGCTCCGTCACACAGGGCAATGAGCAGTTCTTC

d_call: TRBD2
j_call: TRBJ2-7
clone_size: .
v_call: TRBV7-9
cdr3_aa: CASSPGLAGARRSEQYF
cdr3_nt: TGTGCCAGCAGCCCCGGACTAGCGGGAGCACGCCGCTCCGAGCAGTACTTC

d_call: .
j_call: TRBJ2-7
clone_size: .
v_call: TRBV18
cdr3_aa: CASSPMRGGMGEQYF
cdr3_nt: TGTGCCAGCTCTCCAATGAGAGGGGGTATGGGCGAGCAGTACTTC

d_call: .
j_call: TRBJ2-7
clone_size: few
v_call: TRBV6-5
cdr3_aa: CASSPRAPTYEQYF
cdr3_nt: TGTGCCAGCAGCCCACGGGCGCCAACCTACGAGCAGTACTTC

d_call: .
j_call: TRBJ2-7
clone_size: .
v_call: TRBV2
cdr3_aa: CASSGRSTYEQYF
cdr3_nt: TGTGCCAGCAGTGGTCGGTCTACCTACGAGCAGTACTTC

d_call: TRBD2
j_call: TRBJ2-5
clone_size: .
v_call: TRBV11-2
cdr3_aa: CASSVGLAGAETQYF
cdr3_nt: TGTGCCAGCAGCGTCGGACTAGCGGGAGCCGAGACCCAGTACTTC

d_call: .
j_call: TRBJ2-1
clone_size: .
v_call: TRBV28
cdr3_aa: CASSHSYEQFF
cdr3_nt: TGTGCCAGCAGTCACTCGTATGAGCAGTTCTTC

d_call: .
j_call: TRBJ2-1
clone_size: .
v_call: TRBV6-1
cdr3_aa: CASSREAGYNEQFF
cdr3_nt: TGTGCCAGCTCAAGAGAGGCGGGCTACAATGAGCAGTTCTTC

d_call: .
j_call: TRBJ1-2
clone_size: once
v_call: TRBV21-1
cdr3_aa: CASSQRTGTNYGYTF
cdr3_nt: TGTGCCAGCAGCCAAAGGACAGGTACTAACTATGGCTACACCTTC

d_call: .
j_call: TRBJ2-1
clone_size: medium-sized
v_call: TRBV14
cdr3_aa: CASSQSIRSREQFF
cdr3_nt: TGTGCCAGCAGCCAAAGCATCCGATCCCGTGAGCAGTTCTTC

d_call: .
j_call: TRBJ1-5
clone_size: .
v_call: TRBV30
cdr3_aa: CAWSVRGAGGNQPQHF
cdr3_nt: TGTGCCTGGAGTGTACGTGGGGCGGGGGGCAATCAGCCCCAGCATTTT

d_call: TRBD2
j_call: TRBJ2-1
clone_size: .
v_call: TRBV9
cdr3_aa: CASSVTSDTYNEQFF
cdr3_nt: TGTGCCAGCAGCGTTACTAGCGATACGTACAATGAGCAGTTCTTC

d_call: TRBD1
j_call: TRBJ2-2
clone_size: .
v_call: TRBV7-3
cdr3_aa: CASSETGVTGELFF
cdr3_nt: TGTGCCAGCAGCGAAACAGGGGTAACCGGGGAGCTGTTTTTT